This TCR beta chain is from a study of monozygotic twins with inflammatory bowel disease (dated by TCRdb to about 2019). Study-wide context: A total of 28 monozygotic twin pairs were included in the full study, comprising nine German pairs (four IBD-concordant, five IBD-discordant) and 19 IBD-discordant Danish pairs. Each individual had, on average, about 151 000 unique TCRalpha sequences and 181 000 unique TCRbeta sequences available for analysis. Within discordant pairs, disease-associated traits were sought mainly by comparing IBD patients with their genetically identical healthy co-twins. Beyond this particular receptor, the publication reports: IBD patients shared fewer clonotypes with other individuals than healthy twins did, most markedly in patients showing signs of disease activity. Background noise and inter-individual variability may have been introduced into the repertoires by the differing immunosuppressive treatments among patients. TCRbeta repertoire diversity, by inverse Simpson index, was decreased in IBD patients compared with their healthy co-twins. No difference in repertoire similarity was observed between concordant and discordant twins, possibly owing to limited statistical power. No single strong signal or clonotype linked to IBD turned up in the results, so the idea that one exists was not supported. Different T cell subtypes could not be distinguished in the analysis.

Libraries were made using 5' RACE. Each TCR library was prepared from about 3.5 ug of total RNA. For each sample, cDNA synthesis with SMARTScribe reverse transcriptase was split into eight separate reactions. Unique molecular identifiers containing a 6-nucleotide sample barcode were introduced through template switching during cDNA synthesis. Amplification of TCRalpha and TCRbeta cDNA involved two nested PCRs of approximately 17 and 9 cycles, and each PCR was followed by bead purification. Before amplification, the cDNA was treated with uracil DNA-glycosylase and purified using the QIAquick PCR purification kit. In the second PCR, Illumina TruSeq-compatible adapters and sample-specific barcodes were added. Library quality and concentration were checked on TapeStation and Qubit, and libraries were pooled at about 5 ng each. Sequencing of pooled libraries was carried out on an Illumina HiSeq2500 single-index Rapid Run using 2 x 100 bp reads and custom sequencing primers. The original pipeline was this. UMI-based consensus assembly with MiGEC version 1.2.6 was used to correct PCR and sequencing errors. MiXCR version 2.1.1 was used to carry out V(D)J alignment, clonotype assembly and CDR3 extraction. To normalise gene usage, clonotype sharing and MAIT/NKT TCR abundance, the analysis used the top 1000, 10 000 and 20 000 clonotypes per sample. After downsampling to 27 000 UMIs, diversity was calculated as the inverse Simpson index using the vegan R package. Statistical testing used paired Mann-Whitney U tests on the discordant twin pairs and applied Benjamini-Hochberg correction for multiple testing. TCRdb reprocessed the reads, so every CDR3 protein sequence counts as one entry and DNA is not shown. TCRdb assigned the V and J calls; the authors' analysis was not used. The sample's table covers 90,000 to 110,000 distinct CDR3 sequences. The ten largest make up over 10% of the sample.

From each donor, a roughly 2.5 ml peripheral blood sample was collected into PAXgene tubes and stored at -80 degrees C. Without T cell sorting, total RNA was isolated from whole blood using the PAXgene blood miRNA kit on an automated QIAcube. Peripheral blood from monozygotic twin pairs concordant or discordant for inflammatory bowel disease was subjected to deep TCRalpha and TCRbeta repertoire profiling with unique molecular barcoding. Smoking habits were recorded for all twin pairs, with individuals classified as current, former or never smokers. Remarks on this clonotype: Its antigen target is currently unknown.

CDR1 and CDR2 were assigned from the germline V gene (reference sequence) as LGHDT and YNNKEL. From the cysteine up to the phenylalanine, the CDR3 has a length of 15 residues. Only the protein sequence is given. The specimen was blood. The receptor was isolated from a human donor with ulcerative colitis or Crohn's disease, or a healthy co-twin of an affected twin (not recorded which). The rearrangement combines TRBV3-1 with TRBJ1-3. The CDR3: CASSQGLLSGNTIYF.